The 21 T cell receptor beta chains in this list originate from one sample, sequenced in a study of molecular identifiers for immune sequencing clone quantification. One entry per CDR3 protein, called by TCRdb with MiXCR from the PCR reads. The table includes 300,000 to 400,000 distinct CDR3 sequences, about 21% detected once. The sample taken for sequencing was naive CD8+ T cells from blood, with Jurkat cell RNA spiked in. The subset here: FACS-sorted CD8+CD4-CCR7+CD45RA+ naive T cells. These receptors were collected from a human donor in good health. Some libraries in this study had Jurkat cell RNA spiked in.

Regarding this clonotype: As the CDR3 is not closed by the conserved phenylalanine or tryptophan, this likely results from a read error. The rearrangement uses TRBV27 and TRBJ2-7; 10 bases fit TRBD1. V trimming: 9 bases; J trimming: 2 bases; junction bases outside the gene matches: 7. This CDR3 has 14 amino acids. Germline assignment: CDR1 MNHEY and CDR2 SMNVEV (reference sequence). The CDR3 loop is CASLTGTGAYEQYL. Here the CDR3 DNA reads TGTGCCAGTCTCACCGGGACAGGGGCCTACGAGCAGTACCTC.

This clonotype was counted between two and nine times. The chain employs TRBV7-6 and TRBJ2-5; D is unclear. This CDR3 has 15 residues. Germline V gene data show CDR1 as SGHVS and CDR2 as FNYEAQ. Trimming pared 1 base from V and 0 bases from J, leaving 9 bases between. The CDR3 region is CASSLGVKYQETQYF. CDR3 DNA sequence: TGTGCCAGCAGCTTAGGGGTGAAGTACCAAGAGACCCAGTACTTC. The variable domain in full, with the rest retrieved from reference TRBV7-6 and TRBJ2-5, is GAGVSQSPRYKVTKRGQDVALRCDPISGHVSLYWYRQALGQGPEFLTYFNYEAQQDKSGLPNDRFSAERPEGSISTLTIQRTEQRDSAMYRCASSLGVKYQETQYFGPGTRLLVL.

On this clonotype: Sequence at one end of the junction differs from germline and may be a read error. J is TRBJ2-1 and V is TRBV2, with a possible D match to TRBD2 (6 bases). This CDR3 contains 14 residues. Germline V gene data show CDR1 as SNHLY and CDR2 as FYNNEI. CDR3 loop: CASSEGGEYNEQSF. The CDR3 DNA follows: TGTGCCAGCAGTGAAGGGGGGGAGTACAATGAGCAGTCCTTC.

This clonotype was seen ten or more times. V is TRBV28 and J is TRBJ1-1; no firm D call. Germline assignment: CDR1 MDHEN and CDR2 SYDVKM. The CDR3 totals 13 residues. The V end lost 7 bases, the J end lost 1 base, and 10 bases lay between the germline ends. CDR3 region: CASILLPNTEAFF. Written as DNA, the CDR3 is TGTGCCAGCATACTACTACCGAACACTGAAGCTTTCTTT.

The sample holds many counts of this clonotype. This sequence joins TRBV5-4 and TRBJ2-7; the D is unclear. Deletions cut 4 bases from V and 0 bases from J, with 14 bases between. CDR3 size: 15 residues. The germline V gene has CDR1 SGHNT and CDR2 YYREEE (reference sequence). The CDR3 region is CASSQPDVSSYEQYF. In DNA, the CDR3 is TGTGCCAGCAGCCAACCGGACGTCTCCTCCTACGAGCAGTACTTC. The full variable domain, completed using reference TRBV5-4 and TRBJ2-7, is ETGVTQSPTHLIKTRGQQVTLRCSSQSGHNTVSWYQQALGQGPQFIFQYYREEENGRGNFPPRFSGLQFPNYSSELNVNALELDDSALYLCASSQPDVSSYEQYFGPGTRLTVT.

This clonotype has at least ten counts. The chain combines TRBV24-1 with TRBJ1-2; D gene uncertain. CDR3 length equals 9 residues. The germline V and J ends were trimmed by 12 bases and 8 bases, with 9 bases remaining between them. Germline loops: CDR1 KGHDR, CDR2 SFDVKD. The CDR3 region is CAPDSGYTF. The CDR3 bases are TGTGCCCCCGACTCCGGCTACACCTTC.

Ten or more counts support this clonotype. The chain has TRBV4-3 and TRBJ2-1; D is perhaps TRBD2 (6 bases). Germline V gene data show CDR1 as LGHNA and CDR2 as YSLEER. The CDR3 runs 14 residues. V was cut by 4 bases and J by 4 bases, with 11 bases left in between. The CDR3 DNA is TGCGCCAGCAGCCGAGTCCGGGGGTACAATGAGCAGTTCTTC. Its protein is CASSRVRGYNEQFF.

With respect to this clonotype: A much larger clone lies one base from this, so it may be a read error. This sequence joins TRBV20-1 and TRBJ2-4; D ambiguous. The CDR3 is 15 amino acids. Per the germline V gene, CDR1 is DFQATT and CDR2 is SNEGSKA (reference sequence). The CDR3 loop is CSAVSLKWPKNILYF. DNA for the CDR3: TGCAGTGCTGTATCCCTGAAGTGGCCCAAAAACATTCTGTACTTC.

This clonotype has just a few counts. This chain joins TRBV4-3 and TRBJ2-7; a weak D match, TRBD1 (5 bases). The CDR3 sequence is 15 residues long. V lost 1 base and J lost 3, with 13 bases in between. Looked up from germline, CDR1 is LGHNA and CDR2 is YSLEER. The CDR3 region is CASSQVLGRVYEQYF. CDR3 coding DNA: TGCGCCAGCAGCCAAGTTCTCGGCAGGGTCTACGAGCAGTACTTC.

Many counts were recorded for this clonotype. The chain has TRBV7-8 and TRBJ2-1, with D possibly TRBD1 on 6 matching bases. From germline, CDR1 is SGHVS and CDR2 FQNEAQ. The V and J ends lost 4 bases and 2 bases respectively, with 15 bases between them. The CDR3 consists of 16 residues. The CDR3 coding sequence is TGTGCCAGCAGCTCACTACAGGGTAGCCCCTACAATGAGCAGTTCTTC. Translation: CASSSLQGSPYNEQFF.

At least ten counts were recorded for this clonotype. The V and J genes are TRBV5-4 and TRBJ2-4; unclear D gene. This CDR3 has 18 residues. Germline values: CDR1 SGHNT, CDR2 YYREEE (reference sequence). The V end was cut by 3 bases, the J end by 0 bases, with 19 bases between. This CDR3 reads CASSSEDGGFLAKNIQYF. In DNA form, the CDR3 reads TGTGCCAGCAGCTCGGAAGACGGTGGATTTTTAGCCAAAAACATTCAGTACTTC. The entire variable domain, with the rest obtained from reference TRBV5-4 and TRBJ2-4, is as follows: ETGVTQSPTHLIKTRGQQVTLRCSSQSGHNTVSWYQQALGQGPQFIFQYYREEENGRGNFPPRFSGLQFPNYSSELNVNALELDDSALYLCASSSEDGGFLAKNIQYFGAGTRLSVL.

Only one count was recorded for this clonotype. This clone may be a read error of a much larger clone one base away. The chain couples TRBV12-3 or TRBV12-4 to TRBJ2-2, with 7 bases identical to TRBD1. The CDR3 covers 15 residues. The CDR3 DNA reads as TGTGCCAACAGTCACCGGGACAGTTACACCGGGGAGCTGTTTTTT. Its translation: CANSHRDSYTGELFF.

This chain joins TRBV7-9 and TRBJ1-1; 11 positions agree with TRBD1. V lost 5 bases to trimming and J lost 6 bases; unmatched junction nucleotides: 5. CDR3 length: 14 amino acids. Germline V gene sequence: CDR1 SEHNR, CDR2 FQNEAQ (reference sequence). The CDR3 is CASSRDRGIAEAFF. The CDR3 DNA sequence: TGTGCCAGCAGCCGGGACAGGGGGATCGCTGAAGCTTTCTTT. Using reference TRBV7-9 and TRBJ1-1 for the parts outside the CDR3, the full variable domain is DTGVSQNPRHKITKRGQNVTFRCDPISEHNRLYWYRQTLGQGPEFLTYFQNEAQLEKSRLLSDRFSAERPKGSFSTLEIQRTEQGDSAMYLCASSRDRGIAEAFFGQGTRLTVV.

This clonotype was detected ten times or more. The genes are TRBV12-3 or TRBV12-4 and TRBJ2-4; D is unresolved. CDR3 length: 14 amino acids. V lost 6 bases to trimming and J lost 0 bases, with 9 bases between them. The CDR3: CASSLFLAKNIQYF. Written as DNA, the CDR3 is TGTGCCAGCAGCCTATTCCTAGCCAAAAACATTCAGTACTTC.

This clonotype occurred a few times. CDR3 sequence: CASSFLGTGQETQYF. DNA for the CDR3: TGTGCCAGCAGTTTCTTGGGGACAGGTCAAGAGACCCAGTACTTC. The chain carries TRBV12-3 or TRBV12-4 and TRBJ2-5; 8 nucleotides line up with TRBD1. V trimming: 3 bases; J trimming: 2 bases; junction bases outside the gene matches: 5. This CDR3 contains 15 residues.

This clonotype showed up many times. The chain links TRBV5-6 to TRBJ2-3; no clear D. The CDR3 sequence is 16 residues long. Germline V CDR1 and CDR2: SGHDT, YYEEEE. V was cut by 1 base and J by 2 bases, with 14 bases left in between. CDR3 DNA sequence: TGTGCCAGCAGCTTGTTAGTAGGGCGATCCACAGATACGCAGTATTTT. It specifies CASSLLVGRSTDTQYF.

The V gene is TRBV2, the J gene TRBJ2-3; D is ambiguous. The CDR3 has 16 amino acids. Germline V lookup: CDR1 SNHLY, CDR2 FYNNEI. Trimming pared 6 bases from V and 5 bases from J, leaving 21 bases between. DNA for the CDR3: TGTGCCAGCAGGCCCCAGGACCACGAACCGGGAGATACGCAGTATTTT. Amino acids: CASRPQDHEPGDTQYF.

This clonotype was observed at least ten times. The chain couples TRBV12-3 or TRBV12-4 to TRBJ2-3; D remains ambiguous. This CDR3 has 14 residues. V was cut by 6 bases and J by 2 bases, with 12 bases left in between. The CDR3 sequence is CASSFLGSTDTQYF. Here the CDR3 DNA reads TGTGCCAGCAGCTTCCTTGGCTCCACAGATACGCAGTATTTT.

This clonotype was recorded many times. The chain joins TRBV5-5 to TRBJ2-7; the D gene is possibly TRBD2 (7 bases). V shed 7 bases and J shed 3 bases, with 23 bases lying between them. The CDR3 length is 16 residues. Germline values: CDR1 SGHKS, CDR2 YYEKEE (reference sequence). The CDR3 DNA reads TGTGCCAGCCGACGAGGGGGTTCGGCTAGCGGCTACGAGCAGTACTTC. Its protein is CASRRGGSASGYEQYF.

At least ten counts were recorded for this clonotype. The chain carries TRBV6-5 and TRBJ2-3, with a tentative D call TRBD2 (7 bases). Deletions cut 7 bases from V and 5 bases from J, with 16 bases between. This CDR3 is built from 14 residues. Germline lookup yields CDR1 MNHEY and CDR2 SVGAGI. In DNA form, the CDR3 reads TGTGCCAGCAACCCCAATAGGGGGGGAGATACGCAGTATTTT. The encoded protein is CASNPNRGGDTQYF.

There are many counts of this clonotype. The chain couples TRBV9 to TRBJ2-2; TRBD1 might be the D (7 bases). The CDR3 runs to 17 residues. Trimming stripped 3 bases from V and 3 bases from J, with 18 bases between. The germline gives CDR1 SGDLS, CDR2 YYNGEE. For the CDR3, the DNA is TGTGCCAGCAGCGAACTTAAGGGACAGCGGGACACCGGGGAGCTGTTTTTT. Its protein product is CASSELKGQRDTGELFF.